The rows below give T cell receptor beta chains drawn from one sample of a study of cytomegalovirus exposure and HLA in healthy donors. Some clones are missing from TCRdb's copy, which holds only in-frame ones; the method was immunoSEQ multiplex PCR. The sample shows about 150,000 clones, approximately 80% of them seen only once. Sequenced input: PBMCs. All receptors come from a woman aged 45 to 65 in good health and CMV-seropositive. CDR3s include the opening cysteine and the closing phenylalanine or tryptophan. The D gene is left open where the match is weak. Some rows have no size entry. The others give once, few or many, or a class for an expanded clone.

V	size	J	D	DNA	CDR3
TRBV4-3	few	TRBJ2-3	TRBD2	TGCGCCAGCAGCGGGCGGGAGGTTGATACGCAGTATTTT	CASSGREVDTQYF
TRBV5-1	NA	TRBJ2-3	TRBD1	TGCGCCAGCAGCCCAAGACAGGGGACGGGGGATACGCAGTATTTT	CASSPRQGTGDTQYF
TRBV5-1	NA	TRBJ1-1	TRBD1	TGCGCCAGCAGCTTGGGACAGGGGGCTGAAGCTTTCTTT	CASSLGQGAEAFF
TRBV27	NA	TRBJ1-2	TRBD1	TGTGCCAGCAGTTTAAAGGGACAGGGGATCCCACGAGGCTATGGCTACACCTTC	CASSLKGQGIPRGYGYTF
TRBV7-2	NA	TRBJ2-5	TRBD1	TGTGCCAGCAGCTTACGGCAGGGGGCGCGATTAGGTTCGGAGACCCAGTACTTC	CASSLRQGARLGSETQYF
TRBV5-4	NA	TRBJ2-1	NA	TGTGCCAGCAGTACCGGGTCCTACAATGAGCAGTTCTTC	CASSTGSYNEQFF
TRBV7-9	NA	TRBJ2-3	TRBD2	TGTGCCAGCAGTCCACTAGCGGCCACCCCAGCCACGCAGTATTTT	CASSPLAATPATQYF
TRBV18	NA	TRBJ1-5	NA	TGTGCCAGCTCACCACCGGGGGGTCAGCCCCAGCATTTT	CASSPPGGQPQHF
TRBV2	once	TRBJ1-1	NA	TGTGCCAGCAGCGTTCAGGGGACAGAAGCTTTCTTT	CASSVQGTEAFF
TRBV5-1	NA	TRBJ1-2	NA	TGCGCCAGCAGCTTGGATGGGGGCGCAGGAGGTGGCTACACCTTC	CASSLDGGAGGGYTF
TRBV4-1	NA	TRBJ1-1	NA	TGCGCCAGCAGCCAAGATGTTTCTGGGGGCTGGAACACTGAAGCTTTCTTT	CASSQDVSGGWNTEAFF
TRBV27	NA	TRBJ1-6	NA	TGTGCCAGCTCGACCGACAGAGCCTCCTATAATTCACCCCTCCACTTT	CASSTDRASYNSPLHF
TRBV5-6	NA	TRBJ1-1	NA	TGTGCCAGCAGCGTAGGGGTGACTGAAGCTTTCTTT	CASSVGVTEAFF
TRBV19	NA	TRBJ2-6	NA	TGTGCCAGTAGTATAGAAAGGGACTCTGGGGCCAACGGCCTGACTTTC	CASSIERDSGANGLTF
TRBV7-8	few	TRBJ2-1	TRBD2	TGTGCCAGCAGCCTCCTAGCGGGCGCCGGCCATGAGCAGTTCTTC	CASSLLAGAGHEQFF
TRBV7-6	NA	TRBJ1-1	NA	TGTGCCAGCAGCCCTCGTGAGGCTAACACTGAAGCTTTCTTT	CASSPREANTEAFF
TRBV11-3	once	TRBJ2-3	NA	TGTGCCAGCAGCTCCGCCTGGGGGGCGCAGTATTTT	CASSSAWGAQYF
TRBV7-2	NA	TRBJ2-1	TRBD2	TGTGCCAGCAGCTTAGGTGGGACTAGCGGGAGAATTGAGCAGTTCTTC	CASSLGGTSGRIEQFF
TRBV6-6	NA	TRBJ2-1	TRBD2	TGTGCCAGCAGTCCGGGAGGGACTAGCTACAATGAGCAGTTCTTC	CASSPGGTSYNEQFF
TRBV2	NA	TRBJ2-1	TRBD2	TGTGCCAGCGGGGGAGGGTTTTCCTACAATGAGCAGTTCTTC	CASGGGFSYNEQFF
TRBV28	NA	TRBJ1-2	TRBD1	TGTGCCAGCAGGACAGGGGGCGTGTATGGCTACACCTTC	CASRTGGVYGYTF
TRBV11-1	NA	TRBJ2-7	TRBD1	TGTGCCAGCCGCGGGACAGGGTTCGAGCAGTACTTC	CASRGTGFEQYF
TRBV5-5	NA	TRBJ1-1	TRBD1	TGTGCCAGCTTAAGGACAGGGGGTGCGAACACTGAAGCTTTCTTT	CASLRTGGANTEAFF
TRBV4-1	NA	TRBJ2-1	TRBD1	TGCGCCAGCAGCCAAGAAGACAGGGGGCACTACAATGAGCAGTTCTTC	CASSQEDRGHYNEQFF
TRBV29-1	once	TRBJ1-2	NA	TGCAGCGTTGAAGGCGCGGGACCGCGGGGCTACACCTTC	CSVEGAGPRGYTF
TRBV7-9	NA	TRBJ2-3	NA	TGTGCCAGCGATTTGGAGTTCACAGATACGCAGTATTTT	CASDLEFTDTQYF